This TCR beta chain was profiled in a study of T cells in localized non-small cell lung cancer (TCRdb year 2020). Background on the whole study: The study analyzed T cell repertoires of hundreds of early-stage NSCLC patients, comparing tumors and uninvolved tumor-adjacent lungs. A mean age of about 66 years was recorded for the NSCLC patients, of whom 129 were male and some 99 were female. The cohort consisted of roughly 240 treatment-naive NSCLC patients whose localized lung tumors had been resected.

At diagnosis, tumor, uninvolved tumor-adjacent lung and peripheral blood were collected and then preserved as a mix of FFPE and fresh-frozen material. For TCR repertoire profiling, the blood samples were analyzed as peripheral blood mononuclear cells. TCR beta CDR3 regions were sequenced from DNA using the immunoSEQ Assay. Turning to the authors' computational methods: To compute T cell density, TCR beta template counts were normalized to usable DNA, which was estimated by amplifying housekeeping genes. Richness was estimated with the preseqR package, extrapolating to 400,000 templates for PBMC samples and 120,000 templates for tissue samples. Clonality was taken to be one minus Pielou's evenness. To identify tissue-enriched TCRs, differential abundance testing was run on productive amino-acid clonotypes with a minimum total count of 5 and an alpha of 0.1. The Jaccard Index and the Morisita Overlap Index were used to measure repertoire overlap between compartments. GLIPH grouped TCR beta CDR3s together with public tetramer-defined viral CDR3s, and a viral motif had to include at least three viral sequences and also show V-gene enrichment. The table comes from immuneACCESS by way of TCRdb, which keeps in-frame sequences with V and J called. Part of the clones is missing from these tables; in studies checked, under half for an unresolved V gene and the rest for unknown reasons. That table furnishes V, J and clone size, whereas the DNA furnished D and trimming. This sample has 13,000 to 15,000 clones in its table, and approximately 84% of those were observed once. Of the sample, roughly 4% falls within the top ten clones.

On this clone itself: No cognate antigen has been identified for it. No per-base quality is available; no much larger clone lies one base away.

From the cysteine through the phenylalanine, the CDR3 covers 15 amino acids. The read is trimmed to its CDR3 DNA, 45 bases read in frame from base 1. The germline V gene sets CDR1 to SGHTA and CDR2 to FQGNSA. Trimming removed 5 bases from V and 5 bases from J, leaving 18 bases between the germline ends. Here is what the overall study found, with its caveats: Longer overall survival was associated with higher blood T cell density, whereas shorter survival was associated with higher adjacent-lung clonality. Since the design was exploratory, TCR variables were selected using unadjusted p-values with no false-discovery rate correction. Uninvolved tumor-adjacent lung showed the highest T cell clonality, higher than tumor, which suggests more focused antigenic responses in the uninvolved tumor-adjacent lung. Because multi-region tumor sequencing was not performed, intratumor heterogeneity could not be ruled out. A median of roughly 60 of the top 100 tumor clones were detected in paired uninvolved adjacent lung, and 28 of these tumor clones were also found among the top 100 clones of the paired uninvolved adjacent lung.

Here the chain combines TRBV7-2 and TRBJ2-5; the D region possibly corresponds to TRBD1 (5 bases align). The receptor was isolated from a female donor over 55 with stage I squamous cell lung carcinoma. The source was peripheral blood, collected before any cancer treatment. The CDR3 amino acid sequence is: CASSRRTGSEETQYF. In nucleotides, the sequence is TGTGCCAGCAGCCGCCGCACAGGCTCCGAGGAGACCCAGTACTTC.